The clone carrying this T cell receptor (beta chain) was counted a few times. Antigen specificity is unknown. The CDR3 sequence is 14 residues long. Trimming removed 1 base from V and 3 bases from J, with 12 bases in between. Per the germline V gene, CDR1 is SQVTM and CDR2 is ANQGSEA. This entry comes from a study of blood T cells in healthy people across ages. Study background: There was about one barcoded beta molecule captured by template switching per two T cells.

Primed by a sample-barcoded 5' primer and a J-beta primer mix, a second PCR proceeded for about 7 to 11 cycles. TCRdb passed the 5' RACE reads through MiXCR, listing each CDR3 protein once. The sample carries about 800,000 distinct CDR3 sequences, approximately 25% recorded once. Study-wide results and limits: Fewer expanded clones and more diversity marked long-lived versus aged donors.

The same data also went into a second study, on T cells of mothers and their children. That paper states: The overlap seen between related mothers and children slightly exceeded that of unrelated pairs, though not significantly.

Sequences were obtained from blood. This chain uses TRBV29-1 with TRBJ1-1; D is perhaps TRBD1 (5 bases). This TCR was sampled from a boy aged 5-17 years in good health. CDR3 protein: CSVEGVGVDTEAFF. Here the CDR3 DNA reads TGCAGCGTTGAAGGAGTAGGGGTGGACACTGAAGCTTTCTTT.